Listed below are T cell receptor beta chains from one sample, sequenced in a study of Graves' ophthalmopathy and Graves' hyperthyroidism. TCRdb re-derived calls from the multiplex PCR reads in MiXCR, one entry per CDR3 protein. The sample holds about 240,000 distinct CDR3 sequences, roughly 50% seen once. Material: peripheral blood. These receptors were obtained from an adult man with Graves' ophthalmopathy. CDR3s include the opening cysteine and the closing phenylalanine or tryptophan. Fields, in order: D gene, CDR3 length, clone size, J gene, V gene, CDR3 DNA, CDR3 protein. A D gene is named only where the DNA matches it firmly. Part of the rows lack a size; the others show once, few, many or a class for expanded clones.

TRBD1 | 12 | few | TRBJ1-6 | TRBV15 | TGTGCCACCAGCGGGACAGATTCACCCCTCCACTTT | CATSGTDSPLHF
- | 13 | - | TRBJ1-2 | TRBV12-3/TRBV12-4 | TGTGCCAGCAGTTTAAGGGAAAACTATGGCTACACCTTC | CASSLRENYGYTF
- | 16 | - | TRBJ2-7 | TRBV29-1 | TGCAGCGTTGAAGATAGACAAGGGTGGGGATCCTACGAGCAGTACTTC | CSVEDRQGWGSYEQYF
- | 11 | - | TRBJ1-2 | TRBV6-5 | TGTGCCAGCAGGTCCCCGTCCCTCTACACCTTC | CASRSPSLYTF
- | 11 | - | TRBJ1-2 | TRBV19 | TGTGCCAGTAGAGAGGGGGATGGCTACACCTTC | CASREGDGYTF
- | 12 | - | TRBJ1-2 | TRBV6-6 | TGTGCCAGCAGTTCGGACAGAGGTGGCTACACCTTC | CASSSDRGGYTF
TRBD2 | 16 | - | TRBJ2-5 | TRBV11-2 | TGTGCCAGCAGCCGGACTAGCGGGGGGTCCCGGGAGACCCAGTACTTC | CASSRTSGGSRETQYF
- | 15 | - | TRBJ2-2 | TRBV10-3 | TGTGCCATCAATTCGGGACGGGGTAACACCGGGGAGCTGTTTTTT | CAINSGRGNTGELFF
TRBD2 | 16 | - | TRBJ2-7 | TRBV5-8 | TGTGCCAGCATGGGCGGGGGGACCCTACGAAATTACGAGCAGTACTTC | CASMGGGTLRNYEQYF
TRBD1 | 15 | - | TRBJ1-4 | TRBV27 | TGTGCCAGCAGACATCGAGACAGGGGGCGTGAAAAACTGTTTTTT | CASRHRDRGREKLFF
- | 14 | many | TRBJ1-5 | TRBV2 | TGTGCCAGCAGTGCGATGGGGGCCGATCAGCCCCAGCATTTT | CASSAMGADQPQHF
- | 15 | many | TRBJ2-7 | TRBV7-6 | TGTGCCAGCAGCTTAGATGGGACCGCTGCCTACGAGCAGTACTTC | CASSLDGTAAYEQYF
- | 15 | - | TRBJ1-1 | TRBV15 | TGTGCCACCAGCAGAGTTGAGCTGGGGGAAGCTGAAGCTTTCTTT | CATSRVELGEAEAFF
TRBD2 | 15 | - | TRBJ2-7 | TRBV5-1 | TGCGCCAGCAGCGACCCCGGGACTAGCTCGCACGAGCAGTACTTC | CASSDPGTSSHEQYF
TRBD1 | 15 | - | TRBJ2-5 | TRBV24-1 | TGTGCCACCAGTGACCACCTAGGGGGCTGGGAGACCCAGTACTTC | CATSDHLGGWETQYF
- | 13 | - | TRBJ1-1 | TRBV20-1 | TGCAGTGCTATCTCCCGAGCGAACACTGAAGCTTTCTTT | CSAISRANTEAFF
- | 14 | few | TRBJ2-7 | TRBV10-3 | TGTGCCATCAGTGATGTAGGTTTCTCCTACGAGCAGTACTTC | CAISDVGFSYEQYF